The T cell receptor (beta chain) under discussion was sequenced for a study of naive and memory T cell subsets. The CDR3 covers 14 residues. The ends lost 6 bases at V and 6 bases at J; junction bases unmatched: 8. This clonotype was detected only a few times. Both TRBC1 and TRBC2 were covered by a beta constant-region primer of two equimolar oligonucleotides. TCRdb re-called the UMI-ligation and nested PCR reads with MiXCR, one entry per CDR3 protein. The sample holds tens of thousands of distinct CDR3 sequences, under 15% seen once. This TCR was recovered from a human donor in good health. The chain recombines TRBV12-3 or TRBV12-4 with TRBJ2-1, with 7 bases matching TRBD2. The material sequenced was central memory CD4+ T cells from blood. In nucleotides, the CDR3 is TGTGCCAGCAGCCTCTTTCGCGGGAGCAATGAGCAGTTCTTC. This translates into CASSLFRGSNEQFF.